This record looks at one T cell receptor (beta chain) sequence and its context. Antigen unknown. Method: immunoSEQ multiplex PCR; TCRdb's copy keeps in-frame clones and lacks some. The profile shows under 40,000 clones, approximately 90% of them singletons. This CDR3 has 13 residues. V gave up 4 bases and J gave up 7 bases, with 11 bases separating them. Per germline, CDR1 SNHLY and CDR2 FYNNEI. This record belongs to a study of OX40 agonist ivuxolimab in advanced cancers. At the level of the study: Males comprised around four fifths of the group, whose mean age was approximately 60 years (range 23 to 79).

Points from the study as a whole: Circulating CD4+ and CD8+ T cells showed clonal expansion by week 6 at 0.1 to 3.0 mg/kg.

This TCR was sampled from an adult with an advanced solid tumor such as melanoma, head and neck, liver or kidney cancer. This specimen consisted of CD4+ or CD8+ T cells sorted from blood, obtained in a trial of the OX40 agonist ivuxolimab. The V call is TRBV2, the J call TRBJ1-5; D remains ambiguous. The CDR3: CASSGRGYQPQHF. CDR3 nucleotide sequence: TGTGCCAGCAGTGGCCGGGGTTACCAGCCCCAGCATTTT. The complete variable domain, with remaining parts taken from reference TRBV2 and TRBJ1-5, reads EPEVTQTPSHQVTQMGQEVILRCVPISNHLYFYWYRQILGQKVEFLVSFYNNEISEKSEIFDDQFSVERPDGSNFTLKIRSTKLEDSAMYFCASSGRGYQPQHFGDGTRLSIL.